This T cell receptor beta chain was obtained from a study of shared clonotypes between healthy human individuals. Samples left unsorted employed tens of millions of PBMCs for genomic DNA. This CDR3 comprises 11 residues. CDR1 and CDR2 from the germline V gene are GTSNPN and SVGIG (reference sequence). V was cut by 5 bases and J by 1 base, with 5 bases left in between. Several immunoSEQ 96-well plates shared each subset's DNA, each plate a replicate. As originally analysed: Filtering differed, since immunoSEQ gave only junction sequences and no quality scores. The method was immunoSEQ multiplex PCR; TCRdb's version includes in-frame clones alone and lacks a portion of them. Clonal size and the V and J genes are those of that table, whereas D and trimming came from the DNA. This sample has about 490,000 clones, with roughly 78% found just once.

The TCR was taken from a woman in her forties in good health. Some clones in this sample may be carry-over from other donors' samples. Sequenced: PBMCs. The chain carries TRBV30 and TRBJ1-2; D not resolved. This CDR3 reads CAWEHNYGYTF. DNA for the CDR3: TGTGCCTGGGAACATAACTATGGCTACACCTTC.